This T cell receptor (beta chain) was sequenced in a study of T cell responses to AZD1222 COVID-19 vaccine. Study as a whole: Second doses that came at about 4 or about 12 weeks were put together. General study points: Baseline testing showed seropositivity in only a handful of AZD1222 recipients. Across the whole spike, CD4 TCRs peaked at regions 160-218 and 743-854. Most donors were white British, females outnumbered males, and clonal diversity was possibly underestimated.

As to this clone: Antigen specificity is unknown.

Germline V CDR1 and CDR2: MDHEN, SYDVKM. The CDR3 totals 12 residues. V gave up 6 bases and J gave up 5 bases, with 10 bases separating them. The protocol was immunoSEQ multiplex PCR, while the TCRdb copy is restricted to in-frame clones and leaves out a portion. The sample records some 47,000 clones, under 85% being singletons. This clonotype originated in an adult in good health. The input for sequencing was peripheral blood, taken on day 0 of AZD1222 vaccination. This sequence joins TRBV28 and TRBJ1-2, with D possibly matching TRBD1 (6 bases). CDR3 residues: CASSLQGYGYTF. CDR3 nucleotide sequence: TGTGCCAGCAGCTTACAGGGTTATGGCTACACCTTC.